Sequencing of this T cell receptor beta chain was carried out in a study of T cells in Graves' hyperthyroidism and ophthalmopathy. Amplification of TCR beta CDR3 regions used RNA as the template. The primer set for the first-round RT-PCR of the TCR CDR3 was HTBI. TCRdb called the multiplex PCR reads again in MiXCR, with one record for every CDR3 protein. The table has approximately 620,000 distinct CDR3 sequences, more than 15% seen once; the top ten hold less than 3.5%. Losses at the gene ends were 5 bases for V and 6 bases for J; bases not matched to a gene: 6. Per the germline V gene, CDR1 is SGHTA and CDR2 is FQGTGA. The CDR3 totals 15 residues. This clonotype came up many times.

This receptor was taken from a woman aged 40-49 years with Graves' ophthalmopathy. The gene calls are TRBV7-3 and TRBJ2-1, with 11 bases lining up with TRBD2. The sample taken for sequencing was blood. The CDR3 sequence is CASSVGTSGLNEQFF. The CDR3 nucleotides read TGTGCCAGCAGCGTGGGGACTAGCGGCCTCAATGAGCAGTTCTTC.